Judged by frequency, the clone carrying this TCR beta chain is medium-sized. This entry comes from a study of CXCR3-negative and CXCR3-positive naive CD8 T cells. Via 5' RACE with UMI labels, TRB cDNA libraries were prepared. TCRdb reanalyzed the 5' RACE reads and collapses them to one entry per CDR3 protein, without DNA. The repertoire table contains about 8,000 distinct CDR3 sequences. Germline V gene data show CDR1 as SQVTM and CDR2 as ANQGSEA. The CDR3 covers 16 residues. This rearrangement joins TRBV29-1 to TRBJ2-1; TCRdb designates TRBD2, a call that cannot be tested without DNA. This clonotype was sampled from a human donor in good health. Some clones in this sample may be carry-over from other donors' samples. Input material: naive CXCR3- CD8+ T cells from blood. Regarding subset: CD45RO-CCR7+CD27+CD95- naive CD8+ T cells lacking CXCR3 (TNR3-). The CDR3: CSVSGTSGRGYNEQFF.